This record looks at one T cell receptor beta chain sequence and its context. No antigen is known for it. Libraries for TCR beta were made by quantitative 5'-RACE with molecular barcodes. Each CDR3 protein gets one entry after TCRdb re-called the 5' RACE reads with MiXCR. The data hold over 600,000 distinct CDR3 sequences, with around 20% observed a single time. This sample is part of a study of CD8 T cells in ankylosing spondylitis. The CDR3 totals 13 residues. Germline V gives CDR1 ENHRY, CDR2 SYGVKD. J gave up 3 bases and V 7 bases, and 4 bases lay outside the gene matches. Findings of the study overall: Clones that were linked to disease were CD8+ and were relatively rare in peripheral blood. Ankylosing spondylitis blood appeared to be characterized by a TCR beta motif of 8 or 9 highly homologous variants. Previously reported in reactive arthritis synovial fluid and blood were some of the motif variants. The authors reported significant enrichment of disease-linked clones in matched ankylosing spondylitis synovial fluid.

Sequencing was done on a sample of blood, either unsorted or a sorted T cell fraction (not recorded which). The gene calls are TRBV10-3 and TRBJ2-7; TRBD1 matches at 9 bases. The TCR originated in a male donor with ankylosing spondylitis. The CDR3 protein is CAIKAGQGYEQYF. The CDR3 nucleotides read TGTGCCATCAAAGCGGGACAGGGCTACGAGCAGTACTTC.